Presented here are 24 T cell receptor beta chains from one specimen sequenced in a study of blood T cells in healthy people across ages. Alongside a J-beta primer mix, a sample-barcoded 5' primer served in a second PCR lasting 7 to 11 cycles. TCRdb reprocessed the 5' RACE reads with MiXCR, giving one entry per CDR3 protein. The sample lists about 970,000 distinct CDR3 sequences; roughly half were seen once. Sequencing was done on a sample of blood. Receptor source: a woman aged 55 to 70 in good health.

V and J are TRBV20-1 and TRBJ2-7, with 10 nucleotides matching TRBD2. The CDR3 has 15 residues. Per the germline V gene, CDR1 is DFQATT and CDR2 is SNEGSKA (reference sequence). V lost 2 bases and J lost 3; bases outside the gene matches: 7. CDR3 DNA sequence: TGCAGTGCTAGACATCTAGCGGGAGAATACTACGAGCAGTACTTC. This sequence encodes CSARHLAGEYYEQYF.

As DNA, the CDR3 is TGTGCCAGCAGCCCGACAGGGTCAAGTGGCTACACCTTC. Amino acid sequence: CASSPTGSSGYTF. V is TRBV5-6 and J is TRBJ1-2, with 7 positions matching TRBD1. In germline, CDR1 is SGHDT, CDR2 YYEEEE. Unmatched junction bases numbered 7, after V lost 4 bases and J lost 7 bases. The CDR3 consists of 13 residues.

The genes are TRBV6-1 and TRBJ2-3, with D possibly TRBD2 on 6 matching bases. This CDR3 is 13 amino acids long. Germline CDR1 is MNHNS and CDR2 is SASEGT. Deletions cut 10 bases from V and 2 bases from J, with 13 bases between. The CDR3 protein is CAIGEASTDTQYF. The CDR3 DNA sequence: TGTGCCATCGGGGAGGCCTCCACAGATACGCAGTATTTT.

A note on this clonotype: At one end the junction does not follow the germline gene, possibly because of a read error. V gene TRBV12-3 or TRBV12-4 combines with J gene TRBJ2-1; D call uncertain. The CDR3 runs to 15 residues. This CDR3 reads CAGSFGQSEHDEQFF. The CDR3 bases are TGTGCCGGCAGTTTCGGCCAATCCGAACACGATGAGCAGTTCTTC.

This rearrangement joins TRBV27 to TRBJ2-1, with D hard to call. The last part of the DNA fits TRBJ2-7 better; the J call may be wrong. The CDR3 has 14 amino acids. Germline lookup yields CDR1 MNHEY and CDR2 SMNVEV (reference sequence). CDR3 amino acids: CASNGISSYNEQYF. In DNA form, the CDR3 reads TGTGCCAGCAATGGGATAAGCTCCTACAATGAGCAGTACTTC.

The chain couples TRBV28 to TRBJ2-7; 8 positions agree with TRBD2. CDR3 length equals 13 residues. Germline V gene data show CDR1 as MDHEN and CDR2 as SYDVKM. V lost 7 bases and J lost 2; bases outside the gene matches: 4. This chain's CDR3 is CASKPAGAYEQYF. The CDR3 nucleotides read TGTGCCAGCAAACCAGCGGGGGCCTACGAGCAGTACTTC. The variable domain in full, completed from reference TRBV28 and TRBJ2-7, reads DVKVTQSSRYLVKRTGEKVFLECVQDMDHENMFWYRQDPGLGLRLIYFSYDVKMKEKGDIPEGYSVSREKKERFSLILESASTNQTSMYLCASKPAGAYEQYFGPGTRLTVT.

This clonotype showed up just once. This sequence joins TRBV12-3 or TRBV12-4 and TRBJ2-7; 9 bases align to TRBD1. The CDR3 consists of 15 residues. The trim removed 6 bases at V and 4 bases at J, leaving 10 bases unmatched. CDR3 in DNA: TGTGCCAGCAGGGCGACAGGGGGAGGGGTTTACGAGCAGTACTTC. The encoded protein is CASRATGGGVYEQYF.

Concerning this clonotype: With a much larger clone just one base away, this may be a read error. The gene calls are TRBV10-1 and TRBJ2-3; no clear D gene. This CDR3 is 15 amino acids long. Germline V gene sequence: CDR1 WNHNN, CDR2 SYGVQD (reference sequence). CDR3 in DNA: TGCGCCAGCAGTGAGCGACTCCTTCCCACAGATACGCGGTATTTT. This codes for CASSERLLPTDTRYF.

As DNA, the CDR3 is TGCAGTGCTACACGGACAGGCCGAAATACTGAAGCTTTCTTT. Protein product: CSATRTGRNTEAFF. The chain uses TRBV20-1 and TRBJ1-1; 7 bases match TRBD1. Per germline, CDR1 DFQATT and CDR2 SNEGSKA (reference sequence). After removal of 4 bases from V and 5 bases from J, the junction contained 10 bases not matched to a gene. CDR3 size: 14 residues.

V gene TRBV27 combines with J gene TRBJ2-5; D unclear. V was clipped by 6 bases and J by 3 bases, with 11 bases between them. CDR3 length: 13 amino acids. CDR1 is MNHEY, CDR2 SMNVEV, per germline (reference sequence). The CDR3 bases are TGTGCCAGCAGCCCTGTACGGAAAGAGACCCAGTACTTC. It yields the protein CASSPVRKETQYF.

The chain links TRBV20-1 to TRBJ2-7; perhaps TRBD2 as D (6 bases). Trimming pared 6 bases from V and 3 bases from J, leaving 15 bases between. The length of the CDR3 is 13 residues. Looked up from germline, CDR1 is DFQATT and CDR2 is SNEGSKA (reference sequence). The CDR3 sequence is CSAQTSRSYEQYF. CDR3 in DNA: TGCAGTGCCCAGACTAGTCGTAGCTACGAGCAGTACTTC.

The gene calls are TRBV15 and TRBJ1-2; D is possibly TRBD1 (5 bases). From germline, CDR1 is LNHNV and CDR2 YYDKDF (reference sequence). V lost 3 bases and J 4 bases, leaving 12 bases between the germline ends. This CDR3 is built from 14 residues. CDR3 region: CATSRGDGTYGYTF. CDR3 nucleotide sequence: TGTGCCACCAGCAGGGGGGACGGAACCTATGGCTACACCTTC.

The chain joins TRBV7-2 to TRBJ2-7; D may be TRBD1 (5 bases). V lost 2 bases to trimming and J lost 4 bases, with 12 bases between them. This CDR3 region has 14 residues. Germline-derived CDR1 and CDR2 are SGHTA and FQGNSA. In DNA form, the CDR3 reads TGTGCCAGCAGCTTATTAGGGGCGATGTACGAGCAGTACTTC. It specifies CASSLLGAMYEQYF.

Regarding this clonotype: It may be a read error: a sequence one base away is much more abundant. The rearrangement links TRBV20-1 to TRBJ2-3; weak D call: TRBD2 (6 bases). The V end lost 6 bases, the J end lost 2 bases, and 15 bases lay between the germline ends. The CDR3 runs 14 residues. Per the germline V gene, CDR1 is DFQATT and CDR2 is SNEGSKA (reference sequence). The CDR3 is CSAASDVLTDTQYF. The CDR3, as DNA: TGCAGTGCCGCTAGCGACGTCCTCACAGATACGCAGTATTTT.

The sample holds many counts of this clonotype. The rearrangement links TRBV5-1 to TRBJ2-7, with TRBD2 as a possible D gene (5 bases). The CDR3 is made up of 14 amino acids. Per germline, CDR1 SGHRS and CDR2 YFSETQ. V lost 3 bases and J 2 bases, leaving 12 bases between the germline ends. CDR3 sequence: CASSSRGNPYEQYF. CDR3 nucleotides: TGCGCCAGCAGCTCACGGGGTAATCCCTACGAGCAGTACTTC.

DNA of the CDR3: TGTGCCAGCAGCGTGCGTTGGCCGGGACAGAGGACAGATACGCAGTATTTT. Its protein product is CASSVRWPGQRTDTQYF. The chain couples TRBV9 to TRBJ2-3, with 7 bases fitting TRBD1. CDR1 and CDR2 from the germline V gene are SGDLS and YYNGEE. The CDR3 consists of 17 residues. The ends lost 2 bases at V and 3 bases at J; junction bases unmatched: 12.

This clonotype was seen a few times. The chain links TRBV12-3 or TRBV12-4 to TRBJ1-5, with D possibly TRBD1 on 5 matching bases. Trimming left V 3 bases short and J 0 bases short, with 9 bases between. CDR3 size: 15 residues. CDR3 coding DNA: TGTGCCAGCAGTTTTTCAGGGTTTAGCAATCAGCCCCAGCATTTT. Encoded protein: CASSFSGFSNQPQHF.

The chain joins TRBV4-1 to TRBJ2-1; TRBD2 aligns across 10 bases. This CDR3 contains 18 residues. Germline CDR1 and CDR2: MGHRA and YSYEKL. V shed 1 base and J 4 bases; nucleotides not matched to a gene: 10. The CDR3 region is CASSQGILAGVRYNEQFF. The CDR3 DNA sequence: TGCGCCAGCAGCCAAGGCATCCTAGCGGGAGTCCGGTACAATGAGCAGTTCTTC.

The chain links TRBV4-1 to TRBJ2-1, with a possible D match to TRBD1 (6 bases). There are 16 residues in the CDR3. V lost 4 bases to trimming and J lost 6 bases, with 19 bases between them. Germline assignment: CDR1 MGHRA and CDR2 YSYEKL. The CDR3 sequence is CASSLPGAPFPNEQFF. In DNA form, the CDR3 reads TGCGCCAGCAGCCTACCAGGGGCCCCCTTTCCCAATGAGCAGTTCTTC.

The V call is TRBV2, the J call TRBJ1-2; TRBD1 might be the D (5 bases). Trimming took off 2 bases at V and 0 bases at J, with 10 bases between the two ends. Germline V gene lookup returns CDR1 SNHLY and CDR2 FYNNEI. The CDR3 is 15 amino acids. The CDR3 is CASSESGVPNYGYTF. Written as DNA, the CDR3 is TGTGCCAGCAGTGAATCGGGGGTCCCTAACTATGGCTACACCTTC.

This chain links TRBV7-9 with TRBJ2-1, with D perhaps matching TRBD1 (5 bases). The CDR3 length is 14 residues. The germline V gene encodes CDR1 SEHNR and CDR2 FQNEAQ (reference sequence). The V end was cut by 1 base, the J end by 9 bases, with 13 bases between. The DNA for the CDR3 is TGTGCCAGCAGCTTAGGGGGCCCGGTCGGTGAGCAGTTCTTC. This translates into CASSLGGPVGEQFF.

The V gene is TRBV6-1, the J gene TRBJ2-7; D not resolved. This CDR3 spans 13 amino acids. From germline, CDR1 is MNHNS and CDR2 SASEGT. The germline V and J ends were trimmed by 9 bases and 3 bases, with 15 bases remaining between them. CDR3 nucleotides: TGTGCCAGTATTTTTGGGATCGGCTACGAGCAGTACTTC. It is translated as CASIFGIGYEQYF.

The chain joins TRBV18 to TRBJ2-7; D gene unclear. The J call may be mistaken, given a closer DNA end match to TRBJ2-5. The CDR3 has 15 residues. Germline V gene lookup returns CDR1 KGHSH and CDR2 LQKENI. The CDR3 bases are TGTGCCAGCTCACCACAAACGGTGTACCAAGAGACCCAGTACTTC. Translating gives CASSPQTVYQETQYF.

The chain employs TRBV20-1 and TRBJ2-1; maybe TRBD2 (6 bases). The ends were cut back, 0 bases at V and 4 bases at J, with 13 bases in the middle. The CDR3 contains 15 residues. Germline values: CDR1 DFQATT, CDR2 SNEGSKA (reference sequence). The CDR3 bases are TGCAGTGCTAGAGATCTCACGCTAGCGTACAATGAGCAGTTCTTC. Encoded protein: CSARDLTLAYNEQFF.